This T cell receptor beta chain comes out of a study of blood T cell repertoires in COVID-19 (dated by TCRdb to 2020 to 2021). Some background on the complete study: The collaborator samples originated in the United States, Italy and Spain and spanned the acute and convalescent phases of COVID-19. The material from the prospective study consisted of cDNA or gDNA derived from T cells, B-cell-depleted T cells, or PBMCs. Subjects who had been exposed to COVID-19, were actively infected with it, or had recovered from it provided the deeply sampled blood TCRbeta repertoires that made up the dataset. The repertoires were released in a freely available public database meant as a resource for research on the immune response to SARS-CoV-2. The samples were drawn from two sources: the first 160 participants of the ongoing ImmuneRACE study, and fewer than 1,500 subjects contributed by 6 global collaborators. A de-identified subject ID, COVID-19 status, age in years and sex were almost always included in the sample metadata. Where available, HLA class I and class II types were taken from metadata supplied by the sample provider and were not determined by assay-based typing. Here is what the overall study found, with its caveats: The quantity of clinical and demographic metadata differed by source and by participant and was supplied without curation.

A second Seattle source provided samples from volunteer blood donors who had recovered from COVID-19. Collaborating institutions collected whole blood in K2EDTA tubes following their own protocols. For TCRbeta analysis, collaborators shipped samples in one of three forms: frozen whole blood, isolated PBMCs, or DNA extracted from either of those sample types. The immunoSEQ Assay, a bias-controlled multiplex PCR, was used to amplify TCRbeta CDR3 regions from genomic DNA. On the authors' methods: The number of nucleated cells in each sample was estimated by amplification of reference gene primers within the assay. To quantify the absolute abundance of each unique TCRbeta CDR3 rearrangement, sequence reads were collapsed and filtered. For each sample, productive Simpson clonality was calculated as the square root of Simpson's diversity index over productive rearrangements. Not all clones reach the TCRdb copy of this immuneACCESS table, which keeps in-frame sequences only. Checked studies attribute under half of the gap to unresolved V genes and leave the rest unexplained. For V, J and clone size, that table is used; D and trimming come from the DNA. The sample has 230,000 or so clones on record, 85% to 90% of them singletons. The ten top clones hold less than 5% of the sample.

As for this clone: Its antigen is still unknown. No much larger clone is present one base from it, and per-base qualities are unavailable.

Input material: peripheral blood. The receptor's source is a middle-aged woman who had recovered from COVID-19.

The sequenced DNA is TGTGCCAGCAGTTACTCCCTACTGCGGGATTCACCCCTCCACTTT. It is translated as CASSYSLLRDSPLHF. The chain links TRBV6-5 with TRBJ1-6; no D gene can be assigned with confidence. Trimming costs V 0 bases and J 8 bases, and their ends lie 11 bases apart. From the germline V gene, CDR1 is MNHEY and CDR2 is SVGAGI. Measured from the cysteine to the phenylalanine, the CDR3 is 15 residues long. Just the 45-base CDR3 DNA is kept, in frame starting at base 1.